A single sample gave rise to the 21 T cell receptor beta chains below, sequenced in a study of molecular identifiers for immune sequencing clone quantification. TCRdb itself ran the PCR reads through MiXCR, one entry per CDR3 protein. The sample holds 490,000 or so distinct CDR3 sequences, approximately 25% seen once. The sample taken for sequencing was naive CD8+ T cells from blood, with Jurkat cell RNA spiked in. Regarding subset: FACS-sorted CD8+CD4-CCR7+CD45RA+ naive T cells. All receptors come from a human donor in good health. Some libraries in this study had Jurkat cell RNA spiked in.

This clonotype was detected a few times. The V call is TRBV9, the J call TRBJ1-3; D not certain. V was pared by 0 bases and J by 8 bases, with 12 bases between. In germline, CDR1 is SGDLS, CDR2 YYNGEE. The CDR3 has 14 amino acids. The CDR3 bases are TGTGCCAGCAGCGTAGCTGGGGAAGGAGACACCATATATTTT. Protein product: CASSVAGEGDTIYF.

This clonotype appeared many times. The J gene is TRBJ2-7, the V gene TRBV11-1; D is unresolved. V was trimmed by 3 bases and J by 3 bases, leaving 6 bases between them. The CDR3 spans 12 residues. Germline CDR1 SGHAT, CDR2 FQDESV (reference sequence). The CDR3, as DNA: TGTGCCAGCAGCTTCTCGGTCTACGAGCAGTACTTC. Protein sequence: CASSFSVYEQYF.

There are many counts of this clonotype. The rearrangement links TRBV4-1 to TRBJ2-3; D unresolved. In germline, CDR1 is MGHRA, CDR2 YSYEKL. This CDR3 has 14 amino acids. The ends were cut back, 0 bases at V and 3 bases at J, with 7 bases in the middle. The CDR3 is CASSQDVETDTQYF. The CDR3 coding sequence is TGCGCCAGCAGCCAAGACGTAGAGACAGATACGCAGTATTTT.

This clonotype was seen ten or more times. The chain is built from TRBV7-6 and TRBJ2-2, with D possibly being TRBD1 (6 bases). V lost 7 bases and J 5 bases, leaving 14 bases between the germline ends. The CDR3 extends over 14 amino acids. Germline V gives CDR1 SGHVS, CDR2 FNYEAQ. The CDR3 coding sequence is TGTGCCAGCAAACACAGGACAGAGACCGGGGAGCTGTTTTTT. Amino acid sequence: CASKHRTETGELFF.

A few counts support this clonotype. This sequence joins TRBV12-3 or TRBV12-4 and TRBJ2-2, with D tentatively TRBD1 (5 bases). V was trimmed by 7 bases and J by 3 bases, leaving 15 bases between them. This CDR3 comprises 15 residues. CDR3 nucleotide sequence: TGTGCCAGCAACCCGGGCCAGGGCGACACCGGGGAGCTGTTTTTT. Its translation: CASNPGQGDTGELFF.

The chain is built from TRBV4-1 and TRBJ1-5; the match to TRBD1 covers 10 bases. This CDR3 comprises 18 residues. Trimming at V came to 4 bases and at J to 6 bases, leaving 15 bases not matched to a gene. Germline V CDR1 and CDR2: MGHRA, YSYEKL. The CDR3 DNA is TGCGCCAGCAGCCCCAGAACCTACGGGACAGGGGACGGTCAGCCCCAGCATTTT. This gives the protein CASSPRTYGTGDGQPQHF.

The sample holds a few counts of this clonotype. The rearrangement links TRBV3-1 to TRBJ2-7; D call uncertain. The germline V gene encodes CDR1 LGHDT and CDR2 YNNKEL (reference sequence). The V end was cut by 4 bases, the J end by 2 bases, with 21 bases between. CDR3 length equals 17 residues. The CDR3 DNA reads TGTGCCAGCAGCCTTTCATCTATTGAGGTCACAGCCTACGAGCAGTACTTC. Protein product: CASSLSSIEVTAYEQYF.

This clonotype was seen a single time. The junction and the germline gene differ at one end; a read error may be behind it. The chain joins TRBV5-1 to TRBJ2-5; the match to TRBD2 covers 9 bases. Per the germline V gene, CDR1 is SGHRS and CDR2 is YFSETQ. The CDR3 totals 17 residues. The CDR3: CASSLEGSGGGSETRYF. CDR3 DNA sequence: TGCGCCAGCAGCTTGGAGGGTAGCGGGGGTGGTTCGGAGACCCGGTACTTC.

The rearrangement joins TRBV7-2 to TRBJ1-6; D perhaps matches TRBD1 (6 bases). Trimming took off 2 bases at V and 8 bases at J, with 16 bases between the two ends. The CDR3 covers 16 residues. Germline values: CDR1 SGHTA, CDR2 FQGNSA. The CDR3 region has the DNA TGTGCCAGCAGCTTATCCACAGGGTGGTCTGATTCACCCCTCCACTTT. As protein: CASSLSTGWSDSPLHF.

Turning to this clonotype: One junction end disagrees with the germline gene, perhaps due to a read error. CDR3 in amino acids: CASSYFSGQGMTDMQYF. The CDR3 DNA reads as TGCGCCAGCAGCTATTTTTCGGGACAGGGGATGACAGATATGCAGTATTTT. The rearrangement links TRBV5-1 to TRBJ2-3; TRBD1 matches 10 bases. CDR3 length: 17 amino acids. The germline CDR1 and CDR2 sequences are SGHRS and YFSETQ.

This clonotype was recorded at least ten times. The CDR3 loop is CASSFKQPNYGYTF. The CDR3 nucleotides read TGTGCCAGCAGTTTCAAACAGCCGAACTATGGCTACACCTTC. The gene calls are TRBV12-3 or TRBV12-4 and TRBJ1-2; no firm D call. The CDR3 totals 14 residues. Trimming took off 3 bases at V and 2 bases at J, with 10 bases between the two ends.

This clonotype was seen a handful of times. V usage is TRBV4-3 and J usage is TRBJ2-7; TRBD2 aligns across 12 bases. The germline CDR1 and CDR2 sequences are LGHNA and YSLEER. With V trimmed by 0 bases and J by 6 bases, 3 bases remained unmatched. The CDR3 is 15 amino acids. CDR3 residues: CASSQETSGRGEQYF. CDR3 sequence (DNA): TGCGCCAGCAGCCAAGAGACTAGCGGGAGAGGCGAGCAGTACTTC.

Ten or more counts support this clonotype. V gene TRBV28 combines with J gene TRBJ2-5; a weak D match, TRBD1 (5 bases). This CDR3 comprises 15 residues. CDR1 is MDHEN, CDR2 SYDVKM, per germline. With 3 bases removed from V and 0 bases from J, the gap between germline ends came to 11 bases. CDR3: CASSFVGANQETQYF. In nucleotides, the CDR3 is TGTGCCAGCAGTTTTGTAGGGGCGAACCAAGAGACCCAGTACTTC.

The sample holds a few counts of this clonotype. The chain uses TRBV7-9 and TRBJ2-1, with 10 bases that match TRBD2. CDR1 SEHNR and CDR2 FQNEAQ come from the germline V gene (reference sequence). The CDR3 covers 17 residues. With 5 bases clipped from V and 10 bases from J, the junction kept 17 bases outside the gene matches. The CDR3: CASSPSGSRLSFDEQFF. In DNA form, the CDR3 reads TGTGCCAGCAGCCCTAGCGGGAGCCGGCTTAGTTTCGACGAGCAGTTCTTC.

About this clonotype: Sequence at one end of the junction differs from germline and may be a read error. Here the CDR3 reads CASRLVVRASSYAPSF. The DNA of the CDR3 is TGTGCCAGCCGCTTGGTCGTCAGGGCAAGCTCCTACGCGCCGTCCTTC. V is TRBV5-6 and J is TRBJ2-7, with D possibly matching TRBD1 (5 bases). From germline, CDR1 is SGHDT and CDR2 YYEEEE. There are 16 residues in the CDR3.

This clonotype occurred many times. The chain couples TRBV29-1 to TRBJ2-6; D unresolved. The CDR3 totals 14 residues. Per the germline V gene, CDR1 is SQVTM and CDR2 is ANQGSEA. Trimming pared 0 bases from V and 2 bases from J, leaving 5 bases between. CDR3 coding DNA: TGCAGCGTTGAAGACCCTCCTGGGGCCAACGTCCTGACTTTC. Its translation: CSVEDPPGANVLTF.

The genes are TRBV9 and TRBJ2-3; D not resolved. V was shortened by 6 bases and J by 1 base, with 15 bases between the two germline ends. CDR1 and CDR2 (germline): SGDLS, YYNGEE. CDR3 size: 15 residues. CDR3 coding DNA: TGTGCCAGCACCGTCGCTAGTGATGGCACAGATACGCAGTATTTT. Its protein is CASTVASDGTDTQYF. Complete variable domain (other parts from reference TRBV9 and TRBJ2-3): DSGVTQTPKHLITATGQRVTLRCSPRSGDLSVYWYQQSLDQGLQFLIQYYNGEERAKGNILERFSAQQFPDLHSELNLSSLELGDSALYFCASTVASDGTDTQYFGPGTRLTVL.

The CDR3 sequence: CASTRGRNEQFF. The CDR3, as DNA: TGTGCCAGCACCAGGGGGCGGAATGAGCAGTTCTTC. The J gene is TRBJ2-1, the V gene TRBV6-2 or TRBV6-3; 8 bases fit TRBD1. The germline V gene has CDR1 MNHEY and CDR2 SVGEGT. Trimming took 7 bases from V and 7 from J; bases not matched to a gene: 3. The CDR3 covers 12 residues.

This clonotype was found many times. The V call is TRBV5-6, the J call TRBJ1-4; maybe TRBD1 (6 bases). There are 16 residues in the CDR3. Germline V lookup: CDR1 SGHDT, CDR2 YYEEEE. V lost 0 bases to trimming and J lost 12 bases, with 21 bases between them. The CDR3 is CASSLEPSRGIKELFF. In nucleotides, the CDR3 is TGTGCCAGCAGCTTGGAGCCCAGCAGGGGTATCAAGGAACTGTTTTTT. Using reference TRBV5-6 and TRBJ1-4 for the parts outside the CDR3, the full variable domain is DAGVTQSPTHLIKTRGQQVTLRCSPKSGHDTVSWYQQALGQGPQFIFQYYEEEERQRGNFPDRFSGHQFPNYSSELNVNALLLGDSALYLCASSLEPSRGIKELFFGSGTQLSVL.

The V call is TRBV12-3 or TRBV12-4, the J call TRBJ2-7; TRBD1 aligns across 7 bases. The CDR3 length is 15 residues. Trimming at V came to 2 bases and at J to 2 bases, leaving 6 bases not matched to a gene. CDR3 sequence (DNA): TGTGCCAGCAGTTTACTCGGGACAGAAACCTACGAGCAGTACTTC. Translating it yields CASSLLGTETYEQYF.

Worth noting for this clonotype: Possible read error: a much larger clone is one base away. The missing conserved phenylalanine or tryptophan at the end of this CDR3 makes a read error likely. The genes are TRBV5-6 and TRBJ1-1; 11 nucleotides line up with TRBD1. This CDR3 contains 16 residues. The J segment lost 1 base and the V segment lost 4 bases, leaving 6 bases of the junction unmatched. Germline V gene lookup returns CDR1 SGHDT and CDR2 YYEEEE. The CDR3 DNA is TGTGCCAGCAGCCTGGACAGGGGGCAACGGAACACTGAAGCTTTCTCT. Translating gives CASSLDRGQRNTEAFS.